This passage covers 21 T cell receptor beta chains from one sample sequenced in a study of T-cell memory formation after mild COVID-19. TCRdb itself ran the 5' RACE reads through MiXCR, one entry per CDR3 protein. The sample comprises roughly 110,000 distinct CDR3 sequences, around 15% of which are singletons, and 39% rests with the top ten. Sequenced: PBMCs or a T cell subset sorted from them (not recorded which). Source of these receptors: a man younger than 35 who had mild COVID-19 (a few samples of this study predate the infection). Cell type and time point are not known.

This clonotype was detected only a few times. DNA for the CDR3: TGTGCCAGCAGCGTAGAAGGGGGCCTCTACAATGAGCAGTTCTTC. It yields the protein CASSVEGGLYNEQFF. This chain uses TRBV9 with TRBJ2-1, with 7 bases that match TRBD1. This CDR3 region has 15 residues. The germline CDR1 and CDR2 sequences are SGDLS and YYNGEE. Trimming at V came to 0 bases and at J to 3 bases, leaving 3 bases not matched to a gene.

This clonotype occurred many times. V gene TRBV9 combines with J gene TRBJ2-1, with D perhaps assigned TRBD1 or TRBD2 (6 bases each). Germline V gene sequence: CDR1 SGDLS, CDR2 YYNGEE. Trimming shortened V by 0 bases and J by 5 bases, and 18 bases separated the two germline ends. The CDR3 sequence is 17 residues long. Written as DNA, the CDR3 is TGTGCCAGCAGCGTAGGGGGGGCCGCAGGAACGCACAATGAGCAGTTCTTC. It is translated as CASSVGGAAGTHNEQFF.

The chain links TRBV2 to TRBJ2-3, with D possibly being TRBD1 (5 bases). CDR1 is SNHLY, CDR2 FYNNEI, per germline. Trimming removed 11 bases from V and 5 bases from J, with 17 bases in between. The length of the CDR3 is 13 residues. CDR3 region: CADRSRVGDTQYF. CDR3 sequence (DNA): TGTGCCGACCGGAGCAGGGTAGGAGATACGCAGTATTTT.

This chain uses TRBV23-1 with TRBJ2-7; a weak D match, TRBD1 (5 bases). TRBV23-1 is identified as an open reading frame with a role that is uncertain. Between the trimmed V and J ends, which lost 6 bases and 7 bases, there was a span of 16 bases. The CDR3 runs to 13 residues. The CDR3 region is CASSQPGHCEQYV. CDR3 in DNA: TGCGCCAGCAGCCAGCCAGGACATTGTGAGCAGTACGTC.

V and J are TRBV5-1 and TRBJ1-6; TRBD1 matches 11 bases. Losses at the gene ends were 0 bases for V and 9 bases for J; bases not matched to a gene: 5. This CDR3 has 16 residues. The germline CDR1 and CDR2 sequences are SGHRS and YFSETQ. The CDR3 sequence: CASSLEGQGAFSPLHF. The CDR3 nucleotides are TGCGCCAGCAGCTTGGAAGGACAGGGGGCTTTTTCACCCCTCCACTTT.

CDR3 protein: CASMEALLPRQPQHF. The CDR3 nucleotides read TGTGCCAGCATGGAGGCTCTCCTTCCCAGGCAGCCCCAGCATTTT. The chain recombines TRBV28 with TRBJ1-5; D is unclear. The V gene's germline CDR1 is MDHEN and CDR2 SYDVKM. The CDR3 loop spans 15 amino acids. Trimming removed 7 bases from V and 7 bases from J, with 20 bases in between.

The rearrangement uses TRBV14 and TRBJ1-1; D gene uncertain. Trimming removed 3 bases at V and 4 bases at J, with 6 bases between. From germline, CDR1 is SGHDN and CDR2 FVKESK. This CDR3 has 12 residues. The CDR3 bases are TGTGCCAGCAGCCAGGGGATCACTGAAGCTTTCTTT. Encoded protein: CASSQGITEAFF.

A few counts support this clonotype. V is TRBV20-1 and J is TRBJ2-5; D not resolved. The V gene's germline CDR1 is DFQATT and CDR2 SNEGSKA (reference sequence). This CDR3 has 12 residues. V was trimmed by 5 bases and J by 9 bases, leaving 16 bases between them. DNA for the CDR3: TGCAGTGCTCTCGCGGCCCGAACACCCCAGTACTTC. Translation gives CSALAARTPQYF.

This clonotype was seen a few times. The chain joins TRBV6-5 to TRBJ2-7; D is tentatively TRBD1 or TRBD2 (5 bases each). The CDR3 has 14 residues. Looked up from germline, CDR1 is MNHEY and CDR2 is SVGAGI. Trimming removed 9 bases from V and 2 bases from J, with 17 bases in between. The CDR3 region has the DNA TGTGCCAGTGGGGGAAGGGGAGCCCCCTACGAGCAGTACTTC. Its translation is CASGGRGAPYEQYF.

This clonotype turned up a few times. This rearrangement joins TRBV12-3 or TRBV12-4 to TRBJ1-1; D is unclear. The germline V and J ends were trimmed by 5 bases and 0 bases, with 13 bases remaining between them. The CDR3 has 15 amino acids. In nucleotides, the CDR3 is TGTGCCAGCAGTCCCCCGGGCGGAATGAACACTGAAGCTTTCTTT. Translating gives CASSPPGGMNTEAFF.

V gene TRBV12-3 or TRBV12-4 combines with J gene TRBJ2-2; D gene ambiguous. The CDR3 has 12 residues. The V gene lost 5 bases and the J gene lost 7 bases, with 8 bases spanning the gap. The CDR3 DNA reads TGTGCCAGCAGTCCGCCTCTCGGGGAGCTGTTTTTT. Translating it yields CASSPPLGELFF.

The sample holds a few counts of this clonotype. The CDR3: CASSPFTGSYEQYF. The CDR3 DNA sequence: TGTGCCAGCAGCCCCTTCACAGGGTCCTACGAGCAGTACTTC. This sequence joins TRBV27 and TRBJ2-7, with D possibly matching TRBD1 (6 bases). The CDR3 is made up of 14 amino acids. Trimming removed 6 bases at V and 1 base at J, with 13 bases between. The germline CDR1 and CDR2 sequences are MNHEY and SMNVEV (reference sequence).

This clonotype was counted only a few times. V gene TRBV7-6 combines with J gene TRBJ2-3, with TRBD2 matching over 11 bases. There are 16 residues in the CDR3. Germline values: CDR1 SGHVS, CDR2 FNYEAQ. With V trimmed by 7 bases and J by 0 bases, 6 bases remained unmatched. The chain's CDR3 is CASTLGTSGSTDTQYF. In nucleotides, the CDR3 is TGTGCCAGCACCCTTGGGACTAGCGGTAGCACAGATACGCAGTATTTT.

This clonotype was observed a few times. CDR3 in DNA: TGTGCCAGTAGGCAGGGGGCAGGACAGCCCCAGCATTTT. Translating it yields CASRQGAGQPQHF. This chain uses TRBV19 with TRBJ1-5; 8 bases are a match to TRBD1. Germline CDR1 and CDR2: LNHDA and SQIVND (reference sequence). Trimming at V came to 6 bases and at J to 7 bases, leaving 5 bases not matched to a gene. This CDR3 has 13 residues. Drawing the rest from reference TRBV19 and TRBJ1-5, the complete variable domain is DGGITQSPKYLFRKEGQNVTLSCEQNLNHDAMYWYRQDPGQGLRLIYYSQIVNDFQKGDIAEGYSVSREKKESFPLTVTSAQKNPTAFYLCASRQGAGQPQHFGDGTRLSIL.

The chain links TRBV12-3 or TRBV12-4 to TRBJ1-5; D unresolved. V was clipped by 3 bases and J by 4 bases, with 10 bases between them. This CDR3 contains 14 residues. CDR3 nucleotides: TGTGCCAGCAGTTTGGGCAGCAATAATCAGCCCCAGCATTTT. It encodes CASSLGSNNQPQHF.

In this sample, this clonotype turned up many times. This rearrangement joins TRBV5-6 to TRBJ2-4; TRBD1 might be the D (6 bases). Germline V gene sequence: CDR1 SGHDT, CDR2 YYEEEE. V was clipped by 5 bases and J by 4 bases, with 13 bases between them. There are 14 residues in the CDR3. The DNA for the CDR3 is TGTGCCAGCAGTTACAGGGCCCCGAAAAACATTCAGTACTTC. Its translation is CASSYRAPKNIQYF.

This chain uses TRBV7-9 with TRBJ1-2; 7 nucleotides agree with TRBD1. The J segment lost 4 bases and the V segment lost 5 bases, leaving 13 bases of the junction unmatched. The CDR3 extends over 16 amino acids. Germline loops: CDR1 SEHNR, CDR2 FQNEAQ (reference sequence). The CDR3 DNA follows: TGTGCCAGCAGCGCCCAAAGGACAGGTGGACCCTATGGCTACACCTTC. Translating it yields CASSAQRTGGPYGYTF.

This clonotype has at least ten counts. The chain is built from TRBV2 and TRBJ2-6, with 8 bases fitting TRBD1. In germline, CDR1 is SNHLY, CDR2 FYNNEI. V lost 9 bases and J lost 4; bases outside the gene matches: 2. The CDR3 contains 13 residues. In DNA form, the CDR3 reads TGTGCCAGACAGGGGGGCGGGGCCAACGTCCTGACTTTC. It encodes CARQGGGANVLTF.

This clonotype was recorded many times. This chain joins TRBV29-1 and TRBJ2-1; D may be TRBD1 or TRBD2 (5 bases each). The CDR3 spans 11 residues. From germline, CDR1 is SQVTM and CDR2 ANQGSEA. V was pared by 1 base and J by 9 bases, with 7 bases between. Written as DNA, the CDR3 is TGCAGCGTTGAAGGGGACGGTGAGCAGTTCTTC. This gives the protein CSVEGDGEQFF.

The chain joins TRBV6-2 or TRBV6-3 to TRBJ2-1, with 10 positions matching TRBD1. Germline loops: CDR1 MNHEY, CDR2 SVGEGT. J was trimmed by 10 bases and V by 7 bases; bases with no gene match: 4. This CDR3 has 12 amino acids. The CDR3 sequence: CASTDRGREQFF. CDR3 coding DNA: TGTGCCAGCACTGACAGGGGGCGAGAGCAGTTCTTC.

The chain combines TRBV13 with TRBJ2-3, with D hard to call. The CDR3 is 13 residues long. Trimming stripped 4 bases from V and 4 bases from J, with 9 bases between. CDR1 is PRHDT and CDR2 is FYEKMQ in the germline V gene (reference sequence). The CDR3 region is CASSSKVADTQYF. CDR3 bases: TGTGCCAGCAGCTCGAAGGTGGCAGATACGCAGTATTTT.